The 14 T cell receptor beta chains below come from one sample, sequenced in a study of circulating CD8 cells and anti-PD-1 response in melanoma. Each library started from roughly 16 ng of total RNA using the QIAseq Immune Repertoire TCR panel. TCRdb reprocessed the reads with MiXCR, giving one entry per CDR3 protein. The profile shows over 900 distinct CDR3 sequences, 5% to 5.5% of them singletons. Live CD3+CD8+TCRalphabeta+ cells were sorted into four subsets by PD-1 and/or TIGIT. The sample was CD8+ T cells from PBMCs, taken at baseline or after one month of anti-PD-1 therapy (not recorded which). The origin of the receptors is a human donor with melanoma.

This clonotype rates as medium-sized (0.01 to 0.1%). In DNA form, the CDR3 reads TGTGCCAGCAGCGTAGGGGGGTACCAAGAGACCCAGTACTTC. The encoded protein is CASSVGGYQETQYF. This chain uses TRBV9 with TRBJ2-5; D could derive from TRBD1 or TRBD2 (5 bases each). The CDR3 has 14 residues. V lost 0 bases and J lost 0, with 6 bases in between. Per the germline V gene, CDR1 is SGDLS and CDR2 is YYNGEE.

This clonotype is medium-sized (0.01 to 0.1%) in the sample. The V call is TRBV19, the J call TRBJ2-7; 7 positions agree with TRBD1. Germline V gene sequence: CDR1 LNHDA, CDR2 SQIVND (reference sequence). The ends lost 4 bases at V and 3 bases at J; junction bases unmatched: 9. There are 15 residues in the CDR3. This CDR3 reads CASSRIGTEGYEQYF. CDR3 nucleotides: TGTGCCAGTAGTAGGATCGGGACAGAAGGCTACGAGCAGTACTTC.

In its sample, this clonotype ranks as medium-sized. V and J are TRBV19 and TRBJ2-1, with D possibly matching TRBD1 (5 bases). V was shortened by 3 bases and J by 2 bases, with 11 bases between the two germline ends. The CDR3 loop spans 15 amino acids. The germline CDR1 and CDR2 sequences are LNHDA and SQIVND (reference sequence). CDR3 sequence (DNA): TGTGCCAGTAGTATCATCGCAGGGACCTACAATGAGCAGTTCTTC. Translating it yields CASSIIAGTYNEQFF.

By sample fraction, this clonotype is large. This chain joins TRBV7-3 and TRBJ1-1, with no clear D. The CDR3 runs 13 residues. Germline assignment: CDR1 SGHTA and CDR2 FQGTGA. V was pared by 3 bases and J by 1 base, with 6 bases between. The CDR3 sequence is CASSLNRNTEAFF. CDR3 nucleotide sequence: TGTGCCAGCAGCTTGAACAGGAACACTGAAGCTTTCTTT.

By sample share, this clonotype is large. The chain recombines TRBV7-2 with TRBJ2-4; D is uncertain. Germline lookup yields CDR1 SGHTA and CDR2 FQGNSA. The CDR3 has 11 amino acids. Trimming shortened V by 3 bases and J by 9 bases, and 6 bases separated the two germline ends. Written as DNA, the CDR3 is TGTGCCAGCAGCTTCGGTGCCATTCAGTACTTC. This gives the protein CASSFGAIQYF.

In its sample, this clonotype is large. The V and J genes are TRBV27 and TRBJ1-6, with a possible D match to TRBD1 (5 bases). Germline assignment: CDR1 MNHEY and CDR2 SMNVEV (reference sequence). The CDR3 length is 14 residues. The V end was cut by 5 bases, the J end by 9 bases, with 14 bases between. The chain's CDR3 is CASSPGTWGSPLHF. The CDR3 DNA reads TGTGCCAGCAGTCCCGGGACGTGGGGTTCACCCCTCCACTTT.

By its share, this clonotype is large (0.1 to 1%). V is TRBV3-1 and J is TRBJ2-7; D is unresolved. Trimming shortened V by 0 bases and J by 2 bases, and 8 bases separated the two germline ends. The V gene's germline CDR1 is LGHDT and CDR2 YNNKEL (reference sequence). This CDR3 spans 14 amino acids. In DNA, the CDR3 is TGTGCCAGCAGCCAAGAACAGCTTACCTACGAGCAGTACTTC. Protein product: CASSQEQLTYEQYF.

In its sample, this clonotype is medium-sized. The V call is TRBV28, the J call TRBJ2-7; D possibly matches TRBD1 or TRBD2 (5 bases each). V was clipped by 4 bases and J by 2 bases, with 24 bases between them. Germline V lookup: CDR1 MDHEN, CDR2 SYDVKM. This CDR3 has 18 residues. The CDR3, as DNA: TGTGCCAGCAGTTCAGCCCTCCTAGAATGGCAGGGACCCTACGAGCAGTACTTC. Translated: CASSSALLEWQGPYEQYF.

Relative to its sample, this clonotype is large. The chain links TRBV27 to TRBJ2-2; D is uncertain. Per the germline V gene, CDR1 is MNHEY and CDR2 is SMNVEV (reference sequence). This CDR3 contains 11 residues. Trimming left V 9 bases short and J 8 bases short, with 10 bases between. CDR3 nucleotide sequence: TGTGCCAGTTCAAAGGCAGGGGAGCTGTTTTTT. The encoded protein is CASSKAGELFF.

By frequency in the sample, this clonotype is large. The chain uses TRBV24-1 and TRBJ2-2; 10 nucleotides match TRBD1. V shed 9 bases and J 3 bases; nucleotides not matched to a gene: 3. Germline V gives CDR1 KGHDR, CDR2 SFDVKD. The CDR3 consists of 14 residues. This CDR3 reads CATSGQGDTGELFF. Written as DNA, the CDR3 is TGTGCCACCTCCGGACAGGGGGACACCGGGGAGCTGTTTTTT.

Judged by abundance, this clonotype is medium-sized. This chain uses TRBV28 with TRBJ2-7, with TRBD1 matching over 9 bases. The CDR3 length is 14 residues. Germline assignment: CDR1 MDHEN and CDR2 SYDVKM. J was trimmed by 3 bases and V by 7 bases; bases with no gene match: 7. The CDR3, as DNA: TGTGCCAGCAAACGGGACAGGGAAATCTACGAGCAGTACTTC. It is translated as CASKRDREIYEQYF.

In its sample, this clonotype is medium-sized (0.01 to 0.1%). The rearrangement uses TRBV30 and TRBJ2-7; D remains unclear. The CDR3 is 15 amino acids. Per the germline V gene, CDR1 is GTSNPN and CDR2 is SVGIG (reference sequence). The germline V and J ends were trimmed by 4 bases and 3 bases, with 19 bases remaining between them. Here the CDR3 DNA reads TGTGCCTGGACCGTCTATGCCTCTGGTGACTACGAGCAGTACTTC. Its translation is CAWTVYASGDYEQYF. The whole variable domain, filled in from reference TRBV30 and TRBJ2-7, reads SQTIHQWPATLVQPVGSPLSLECTVEGTSNPNLYWYRQAAGRGLQLLFYSVGIGQISSEVPQNLSASRPQDRQFILSSKKLLLSDSGFYLCAWTVYASGDYEQYFGPGTRLTVT.

In its sample, this clonotype is large (0.1 to 1%). V and J are TRBV4-1 and TRBJ2-2; D not certain. Germline CDR1 and CDR2: MGHRA and YSYEKL. The CDR3 runs to 13 residues. V lost 2 bases and J lost 4, with 5 bases in between. As DNA, the CDR3 is TGCGCCAGCAGCCAATCAAGCACCGGGGAGCTGTTTTTT. Its protein is CASSQSSTGELFF.

For this clonotype: A clone one base away is much larger, so this may be a read error. The rearrangement joins TRBV4-1 to TRBJ2-2; 8 nucleotides align to TRBD1. CDR3 length: 16 amino acids. Germline V gives CDR1 MGHRA, CDR2 YSYEKL. CDR3: CASSTPTGVDTGELLF. CDR3 nucleotide sequence: TGCGCCAGCAGCACCCCGACAGGGGTGGACACCGGGGAGCTGTTATTT.